These 31 T cell receptor beta chains were sequenced from one sample in a study of blood T cell repertoires in COVID-19. The repertoire was sequenced with immunoSEQ multiplex PCR; TCRdb's copy has only in-frame clones and lacks some. The table has around 320,000 clones, almost 90% seen once. The specimen was PBMCs or T cells enriched from blood (not recorded which). Receptor source: a woman younger than 35 with acute COVID-19.

This rearrangement joins TRBV15 to TRBJ2-7; 7 bases line up with TRBD1. CDR1 LNHNV and CDR2 YYDKDF come from the germline V gene (reference sequence). Germline trimming cut 5 bases from V and 4 bases from J; bases unmatched to any gene: 8. The CDR3 is 14 amino acids. The CDR3 DNA reads as TGTGCCACCAGCCTCCCGGACAGGAATTACGAGCAGTACTTC. It codes for CATSLPDRNYEQYF.

V and J are TRBV7-9 and TRBJ2-7, with a possible D match to TRBD2 (7 bases). CDR1 is SEHNR and CDR2 is FQNEAQ in the germline V gene (reference sequence). The CDR3 sequence is 15 residues long. The germline V and J ends were trimmed by 5 bases and 4 bases, with 18 bases remaining between them. This CDR3 reads CASSEQGGGDYEQYF. In DNA, the CDR3 is TGTGCCAGCAGCGAACAGGGAGGGGGAGATTACGAGCAGTACTTC.

The chain carries TRBV9 and TRBJ2-3, with 9 bases lining up with TRBD2. This CDR3 contains 16 residues. Germline CDR1 is SGDLS and CDR2 is YYNGEE. The V and J ends lost 0 bases and 5 bases, in that order; junction bases with no gene match: 7. The chain's CDR3 is CASSVVAGGPGDTQYF. CDR3 nucleotide sequence: TGTGCCAGCAGCGTAGTTGCGGGAGGGCCAGGAGATACGCAGTATTTT.

V usage is TRBV2 and J usage is TRBJ2-7; a weak D match, TRBD1 (6 bases). The V end was cut by 8 bases, the J end by 3 bases, with 14 bases between. CDR1 and CDR2 from the germline V gene are SNHLY and FYNNEI. This CDR3 has 13 amino acids. The CDR3 protein is CASLDRPIYEQYF. In DNA, the CDR3 is TGTGCCAGCCTAGACAGGCCGATCTACGAGCAGTACTTC.

V and J are TRBV29-1 and TRBJ2-7; 8 nucleotides match TRBD2. V gave up 7 bases and J gave up 5 bases; unmatched junction bases: 13. The germline gives CDR1 SQVTM, CDR2 ANQGSEA. The CDR3 sequence is 14 residues long. CDR3 amino acids: CSAVAGLSRDEQYF. DNA for the CDR3: TGCAGCGCTGTAGCGGGGCTTAGTCGGGACGAGCAGTACTTC.

V is TRBV27 and J is TRBJ2-7; possibly TRBD2 for D (5 bases). Germline V gene data show CDR1 as MNHEY and CDR2 as SMNVEV (reference sequence). V gave up 6 bases and J gave up 5 bases, with 17 bases separating them. This CDR3 contains 14 residues. CDR3 sequence reads: CASSRYIGMNEQYF. CDR3 nucleotides: TGTGCCAGCAGCCGATATATCGGGATGAACGAGCAGTACTTC.

The chain links TRBV7-6 to TRBJ2-3; the match to TRBD1 covers 7 bases. Trimming cost V 4 bases and J 4 bases; bases outside gene matches: 5. This CDR3 is built from 14 residues. CDR1 and CDR2 (germline): SGHVS, FNYEAQ. The CDR3 here is CASSSRTGPDTQYF. The CDR3, as DNA: TGTGCCAGCAGCTCGCGGACAGGACCAGATACGCAGTATTTT.

This clone occurred once. The rearrangement uses TRBV28 and TRBJ1-3, with 8 positions matching TRBD1. Germline assignment: CDR1 MDHEN and CDR2 SYDVKM. Unmatched junction bases numbered 12, after V lost 7 bases and J lost 4 bases. The CDR3 loop spans 16 amino acids. The CDR3 protein is CASMRVVRGRGNTIYF. CDR3 nucleotides: TGTGCCAGCATGAGGGTCGTCAGGGGGCGAGGAAACACCATATATTTT.

V usage is TRBV10-3 and J usage is TRBJ1-2; D not resolved. The germline V gene encodes CDR1 ENHRY and CDR2 SYGVKD. This CDR3 comprises 13 residues. Between the trimmed V and J ends, which lost 7 bases and 2 bases, there was a span of 11 bases. The CDR3 bases are TGTGCCATCACCCTTGGGGAGAACTATGGCTACACCTTC. Translating gives CAITLGENYGYTF.

This clone was seen only a few times. The V gene is TRBV5-6, the J gene TRBJ2-4; 13 bases fit TRBD2. There are 15 residues in the CDR3. V lost 4 bases to trimming and J lost 9 bases; unmatched junction nucleotides: 7. The V gene's germline CDR1 is SGHDT and CDR2 YYEEEE. CDR3 sequence reads: CASSGLAGERGIQYF. CDR3 in DNA: TGTGCCAGCAGCGGACTAGCGGGAGAGCGTGGCATTCAGTACTTC.

The V and J genes are TRBV7-9 and TRBJ1-2, with 7 bases that match TRBD1. The CDR3 has 17 amino acids. The V segment lost 1 base and the J segment 8 bases; nucleotides outside the gene matches: 16. The V gene's germline CDR1 is SEHNR and CDR2 FQNEAQ (reference sequence). CDR3 nucleotides: TGTGCCAGCAGCTTAGGCTCCCCCACGACAGGGAGCGCGGGCTACACCTTC. It translates to CASSLGSPTTGSAGYTF.

The rearrangement uses TRBV9 and TRBJ2-6; possible D gene TRBD1, 6 bases. Trimming pared 2 bases from V and 0 bases from J, leaving 18 bases between. Germline values: CDR1 SGDLS, CDR2 YYNGEE. The CDR3 sequence is 19 residues long. The CDR3 region is CASSVPSGVLSSGANVLTF. CDR3 coding DNA: TGTGCCAGCAGCGTCCCCTCAGGGGTCCTAAGCTCTGGGGCCAACGTCCTGACTTTC.

This sequence joins TRBV28 and TRBJ1-2; D remains unclear. With 1 base removed from V and 2 bases from J, the gap between germline ends came to 8 bases. CDR1 MDHEN and CDR2 SYDVKM come from the germline V gene. CDR3 length: 14 amino acids. DNA for the CDR3: TGTGCCAGCAGTTTATCGGCAGGCAACTATGGCTACACCTTC. Translating gives CASSLSAGNYGYTF.

The rearrangement joins TRBV5-1 to TRBJ2-7; 8 bases map to TRBD2. Germline values: CDR1 SGHRS, CDR2 YFSETQ. Trimming cost V 3 bases and J 0 bases; bases outside gene matches: 5. This CDR3 contains 15 residues. CDR3 nucleotides: TGCGCCAGCAGCTCTAGCGGGCTCCTCTCCTACGAGCAGTACTTC. This encodes CASSSSGLLSYEQYF.

The CDR3 nucleotides read TGTGCCAGCAGTCAGGCGGGGACTAGAGAAGAGACCCAGTACTTC. The encoded protein is CASSQAGTREETQYF. This chain connects TRBV6-5 to TRBJ2-5; 8 bases are a match to TRBD2. The CDR3 runs 15 residues. CDR1 and CDR2 from the germline V gene are MNHEY and SVGAGI. V trimming: 5 bases; J trimming: 3 bases; junction bases outside the gene matches: 8.

This clone came up a few times. This chain joins TRBV27 and TRBJ1-5, with D unclear. The germline gives CDR1 MNHEY, CDR2 SMNVEV (reference sequence). Trimming shortened V by 3 bases and J by 2 bases, and 11 bases separated the two germline ends. The CDR3 extends over 15 amino acids. This CDR3 is CASSFGFTGNQPQHF. The CDR3 DNA follows: TGTGCCAGCAGTTTTGGGTTTACAGGCAATCAGCCCCAGCATTTT.

The gene calls are TRBV28 and TRBJ1-2; TRBD1 matches at 7 bases. The germline gives CDR1 MDHEN, CDR2 SYDVKM. J was trimmed by 5 bases and V by 3 bases; bases with no gene match: 9. The CDR3 has 15 amino acids. The CDR3 DNA reads as TGTGCCAGCAGTTTCACTAGGGGGCGAGGGTATGGCTACACCTTC. This translates into CASSFTRGRGYGYTF.

The rearrangement joins TRBV7-2 to TRBJ1-5; D gene ambiguous. The V end was cut by 1 base, the J end by 10 bases, with 8 bases between. This CDR3 has 12 amino acids. CDR1 and CDR2 from the germline V gene are SGHTA and FQGNSA. The CDR3 loop reads CASSLGHVPQHF. The CDR3 DNA sequence: TGTGCCAGCAGCTTAGGGCATGTACCCCAGCATTTT.

CDR3 loop: CASSLYQGSGEKLFF. For the CDR3, the DNA is TGTGCCAGCAGCTTGTATCAGGGTTCGGGTGAAAAACTGTTTTTT. The chain uses TRBV5-8 and TRBJ1-4; perhaps TRBD1 as D (5 bases). Germline loops: CDR1 SGHTS, CDR2 YDEGEE. The CDR3 runs to 15 residues. V lost 1 base, J lost 7 bases, and 14 bases lay in between.

The chain has TRBV21-1 and TRBJ1-5; the D segment call TRBD1 is taken from the table without a DNA check. TRBV21-1 counts as a pseudogene. The CDR3 has 16 amino acids. The CDR3 sequence is CASSKGKRGPNQPQHF. The CDR3, as DNA: TGTGCCAGCAGCAAAGGGAAAAGGGGGCCGAATCAGCCCCAGCATTTT.

V gene TRBV12-3 or TRBV12-4 combines with J gene TRBJ2-7, with 9 bases that match TRBD1. The CDR3 covers 12 residues. J gave up 7 bases and V 3 bases, and 1 base lay outside the gene matches. CDR3: CASSFGQGEQYF. The DNA of the CDR3 is TGTGCCAGCAGTTTTGGACAGGGGGAGCAGTACTTC.

The gene calls are TRBV3-1 (or the pseudogene TRBV3-2) and TRBJ2-7, with 11 positions matching TRBD2. The CDR3 contains 15 residues. CDR1 is LGHDT and CDR2 is YNNKEL in the germline V gene (reference sequence). V was clipped by 1 base and J by 2 bases; unmatched bases: 1. The CDR3 coding sequence is TGTGCCAGCAGCCAAGCACTAGCGGGGGCCTACGAGCAGTACTTC. Translating it yields CASSQALAGAYEQYF.

The CDR3 protein is CASSARQGKTEAFF. The CDR3, as DNA: TGTGCCAGCAGCGCCCGACAAGGAAAGACCGAAGCTTTCTTT. V and J are TRBV7-9 and TRBJ1-1; D remains ambiguous. CDR3 size: 14 residues. Germline V CDR1 and CDR2: SEHNR, FQNEAQ (reference sequence). The V end lost 5 bases, the J end lost 8 bases, and 18 bases lay between the germline ends.

There are many counts of this clone. The gene calls are TRBV6-4 and TRBJ2-1, with TRBD2 matching over 10 bases. After removal of 6 bases from V and 6 bases from J, the junction contained 8 bases not matched to a gene. CDR1 MRHNA and CDR2 SNTAGT come from the germline V gene. The CDR3 sequence is 15 residues long. CDR3 sequence (DNA): TGTGCCAGCAGCCTCCTAGCGGGAGAAGTCAATGAGCAGTTCTTC. Protein: CASSLLAGEVNEQFF.

The chain employs TRBV5-5 and TRBJ2-1, with TRBD2 matching 13 bases. Germline values: CDR1 SGHKS, CDR2 YYEKEE (reference sequence). V shed 4 bases, J shed 8 bases, and the junction held 6 bases outside the gene matches. CDR3 size: 15 residues. CDR3 in DNA: TGTGCCAGCAGCCGGACTAGCGGGAGTATCCATGAGCAGTTCTTC. Translated, it gives CASSRTSGSIHEQFF.

This rearrangement joins TRBV7-2 to TRBJ1-1; D is unresolved. Trimming removed 1 base from V and 4 bases from J, with 13 bases in between. In germline, CDR1 is SGHTA, CDR2 FQGNSA. The length of the CDR3 is 15 residues. The CDR3 DNA reads TGTGCCAGCAGCTTAGGCCCCCAGGTGGGCACTGAAGCTTTCTTT. Amino acid sequence: CASSLGPQVGTEAFF.

The chain couples TRBV14 to TRBJ2-1, with D possibly matching TRBD2 (5 bases). Germline CDR1 and CDR2: SGHDN and FVKESK. V lost 5 bases and J lost 7, with 9 bases in between. CDR3 size: 12 residues. The CDR3 reads CASSVSGNEQFF. CDR3 nucleotides: TGTGCCAGCAGCGTTTCGGGGAATGAGCAGTTCTTC.

This clone was seen ten or more times. The J gene is TRBJ2-1, the V gene TRBV11-3, with D tentatively TRBD2 (5 bases). CDR3 length equals 14 residues. CDR1 and CDR2 (germline): SGHNT, YENEEA. Trimming removed 5 bases from V and 6 bases from J, with 14 bases in between. CDR3 region: CASSDAGLLNEQFF. As DNA, the CDR3 is TGTGCCAGCAGCGACGCGGGCCTACTCAATGAGCAGTTCTTC.

This chain connects TRBV7-9 to TRBJ2-5; TRBD1 is a possible D gene (5 bases). The CDR3 extends over 14 amino acids. Between the trimmed V and J ends, which lost 5 bases and 3 bases, there was a span of 13 bases. Germline V CDR1 and CDR2: SEHNR, FQNEAQ (reference sequence). CDR3 in amino acids: CASSLIAREETQYF. CDR3 DNA sequence: TGTGCCAGCAGCCTCATAGCCAGGGAAGAGACCCAGTACTTC.

V is TRBV28 and J is TRBJ1-5; D remains unclear. V was cut by 8 bases and J by 0 bases, with 14 bases left in between. Germline loops: CDR1 MDHEN, CDR2 SYDVKM. The CDR3 totals 15 residues. CDR3 nucleotides: TGTGCCAGCTGTTGGCAGGCGTTTAGCAATCAGCCCCAGCATTTT. Its protein is CASCWQAFSNQPQHF.

The genes are TRBV5-1 and TRBJ1-1, with TRBD1 identical over 12 bases. CDR3 size: 16 residues. V lost 6 bases and J lost 6; bases outside the gene matches: 12. Per the germline V gene, CDR1 is SGHRS and CDR2 is YFSETQ. The CDR3 DNA reads TGCGCCAGCATAGGGACACTGGGACAGGGGGCCGCTGAAGCTTTCTTT. Protein product: CASIGTLGQGAAEAFF.